The sequence of this T cell receptor beta chain was determined in a study of T cell repertoires in cytomegalovirus infection. There are a few counts of this clonotype. What it binds is not known. J was trimmed by 0 bases and V by 0 bases; bases with no gene match: 11. CDR3 size: 19 residues. The germline gives CDR1 SGDLS, CDR2 YYNGEE. TCRdb recomputed calls from the reads with MiXCR, one row per CDR3 protein. The sample consists of more than 250,000 distinct CDR3 sequences, 20% to 30% of them appearing once. The clonotype originates from a human donor in good health (CMV status not recorded). Some clones in this sample may be carry-over from other donors' samples. This sequence joins TRBV9 and TRBJ2-1; 8 bases line up with TRBD2. The sequences come from cultured PBMCs, collected from culture after CMV antigen stimulation. In DNA, the CDR3 is TGTGCCAGCAGCGTAGCATTCAGCGGGAGAGACCTCTCCTACAATGAGCAGTTCTTC. This sequence encodes CASSVAFSGRDLSYNEQFF.